This T cell receptor beta chain was sequenced during a study of T cells in Graves' hyperthyroidism and ophthalmopathy. TCR beta CDR3 sequences were amplified from RNA transcripts. Carried out on the TCR CDR3, a first-round RT-PCR used the HTBI primer set. TCRdb analysed the multiplex PCR reads with MiXCR anew, one entry per CDR3 protein. Among some 510,000 distinct CDR3 sequences, less than 25% were seen once, and the ten largest hold about 25%. This CDR3 has 15 residues. V lost 3 bases and J lost 3, with 14 bases in between. The sequenced sample was blood. V usage is TRBV12-3 or TRBV12-4 and J usage is TRBJ1-2; D gene unclear. This receptor was obtained from a man aged 18 to 35 with Graves' hyperthyroidism. CDR3 coding DNA: TGTGCCAGCAGTTTTCTCCCCACGGAGTACTATGGCTACACCTTC. Its protein is CASSFLPTEYYGYTF.